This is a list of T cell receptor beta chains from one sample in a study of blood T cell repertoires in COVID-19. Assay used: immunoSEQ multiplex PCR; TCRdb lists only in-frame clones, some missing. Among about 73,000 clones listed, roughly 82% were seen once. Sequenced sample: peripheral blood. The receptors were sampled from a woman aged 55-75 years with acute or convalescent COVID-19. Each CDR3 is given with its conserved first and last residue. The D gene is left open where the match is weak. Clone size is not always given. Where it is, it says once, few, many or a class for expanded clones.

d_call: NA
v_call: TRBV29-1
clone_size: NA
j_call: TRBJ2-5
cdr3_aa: CSGFFPRDSGVQETQYF
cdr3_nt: TGCAGCGGATTCTTCCCCCGGGACTCGGGGGTCCAAGAGACCCAGTACTTC

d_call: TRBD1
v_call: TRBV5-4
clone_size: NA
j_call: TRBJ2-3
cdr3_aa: CASSLSGGGTDTQYF
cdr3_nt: TGTGCCAGCAGCTTGTCAGGGGGAGGCACAGATACGCAGTATTTT

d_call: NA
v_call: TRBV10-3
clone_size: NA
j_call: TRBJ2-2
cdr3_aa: CASGLPQNTGELFF
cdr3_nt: TGTGCCAGCGGACTACCACAGAACACCGGGGAGCTGTTTTTT

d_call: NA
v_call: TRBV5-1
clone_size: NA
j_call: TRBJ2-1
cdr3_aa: CASSFRAPGEQFF
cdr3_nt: TGCGCCAGCAGCTTCAGAGCCCCGGGGGAGCAGTTCTTC

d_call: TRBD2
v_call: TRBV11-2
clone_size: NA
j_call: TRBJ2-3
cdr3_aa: CASSWASGGATDTQYF
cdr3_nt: TGTGCCAGCAGCTGGGCAAGCGGGGGGGCCACAGATACGCAGTATTTT

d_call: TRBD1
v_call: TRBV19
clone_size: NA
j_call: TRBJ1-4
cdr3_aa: CASRDRVEKLFF
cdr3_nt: TGTGCCAGTCGGGACAGGGTTGAAAAACTGTTTTTT

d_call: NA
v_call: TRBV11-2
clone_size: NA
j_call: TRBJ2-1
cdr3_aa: CASSLVAGFMNEQFF
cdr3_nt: TGTGCCAGCAGCTTAGTGGCGGGGTTCATGAATGAGCAGTTCTTC

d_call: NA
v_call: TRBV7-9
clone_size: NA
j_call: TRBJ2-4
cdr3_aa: CASSSQRGGKNIQYF
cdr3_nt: TGTGCCAGCAGCTCGCAGAGGGGGGGCAAAAACATTCAGTACTTC

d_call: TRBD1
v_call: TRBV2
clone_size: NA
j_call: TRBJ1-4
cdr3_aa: CASRGDRGMSNEKLFF
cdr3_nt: TGTGCCAGCAGGGGGGACAGGGGGATGTCTAATGAAAAACTGTTTTTT

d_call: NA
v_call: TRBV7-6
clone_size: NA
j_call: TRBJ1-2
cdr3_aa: CASSLEGRGRGVYTF
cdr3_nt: TGTGCCAGCAGCTTAGAAGGGCGTGGCAGGGGTGTTTACACCTTC

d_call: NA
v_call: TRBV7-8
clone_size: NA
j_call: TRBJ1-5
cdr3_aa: CASSLAHPTEPQHF
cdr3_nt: TGTGCCAGCAGCTTAGCTCACCCGACAGAGCCCCAGCATTTT

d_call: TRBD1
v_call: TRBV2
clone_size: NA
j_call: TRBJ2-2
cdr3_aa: CASCRQGVPGGELFF
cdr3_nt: TGTGCCAGCTGCAGACAGGGGGTGCCAGGCGGGGAGCTGTTTTTT

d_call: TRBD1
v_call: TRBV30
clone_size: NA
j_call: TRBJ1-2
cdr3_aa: CAWRSTGTGDYGYTF
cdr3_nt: TGTGCCTGGAGGTCAACTGGGACAGGGGACTATGGCTACACCTTC

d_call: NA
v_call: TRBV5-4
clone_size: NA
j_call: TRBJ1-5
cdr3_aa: CASSPRQAHQPQHF
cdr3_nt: TGTGCCAGCAGCCCCAGACAGGCTCATCAGCCCCAGCATTTT

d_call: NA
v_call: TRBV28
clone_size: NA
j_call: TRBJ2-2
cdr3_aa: CASSLYRSTGELFF
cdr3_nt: TGTGCCAGCAGTTTATATCGGAGCACCGGGGAGCTGTTTTTT

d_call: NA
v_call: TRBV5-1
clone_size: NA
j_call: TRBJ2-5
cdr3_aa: CASSLGQVQETQYF
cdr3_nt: TGCGCCAGCAGCTTGGGACAGGTCCAAGAGACCCAGTACTTC

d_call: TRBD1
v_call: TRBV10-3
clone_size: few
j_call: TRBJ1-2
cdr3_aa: CAISDTGGYGYTF
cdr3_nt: TGTGCCATCAGTGATACAGGGGGCTATGGCTACACCTTC

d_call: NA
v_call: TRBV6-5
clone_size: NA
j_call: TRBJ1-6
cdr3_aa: CASSYAEGNSPLHF
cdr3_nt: TGTGCCAGCAGTTACGCAGAGGGTAATTCACCCCTCCACTTT

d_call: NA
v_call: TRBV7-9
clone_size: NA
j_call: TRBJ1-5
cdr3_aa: CASSPRAGQPQHF
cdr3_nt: TGTGCCAGCAGCCCGAGGGCGGGACAGCCCCAGCATTTT

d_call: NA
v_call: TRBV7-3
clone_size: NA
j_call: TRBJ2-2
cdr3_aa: CASSSNGAGELFF
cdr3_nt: TGTGCCAGCAGCTCAAACGGGGCCGGGGAGCTGTTTTTT

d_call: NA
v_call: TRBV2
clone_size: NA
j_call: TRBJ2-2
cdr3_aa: CASGQRRGITGELFF
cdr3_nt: TGTGCCAGCGGGCAGAGACGAGGGATCACCGGGGAGCTGTTTTTT

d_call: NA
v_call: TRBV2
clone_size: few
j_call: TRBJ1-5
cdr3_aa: CASRRDISNQPQHF
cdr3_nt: TGTGCCAGCAGACGGGACATTAGCAATCAGCCCCAGCATTTT

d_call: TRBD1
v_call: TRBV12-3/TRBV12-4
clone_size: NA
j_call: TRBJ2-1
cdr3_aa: CASSLQGYNEQFF
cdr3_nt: TGTGCCAGCAGCCTACAGGGGTACAATGAGCAGTTCTTC

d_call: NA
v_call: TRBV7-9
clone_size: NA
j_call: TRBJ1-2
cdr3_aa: CASSLGRGSRGYTF
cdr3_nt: TGTGCCAGCAGCTTAGGCAGGGGCTCCCGTGGCTACACCTTC

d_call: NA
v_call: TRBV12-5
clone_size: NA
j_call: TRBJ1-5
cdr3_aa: CASAISDQPQHF
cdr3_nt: TGTGCTAGTGCCATCAGCGATCAGCCCCAGCATTTT

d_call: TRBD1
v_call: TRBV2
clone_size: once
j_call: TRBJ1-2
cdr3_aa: CASRRDRGGGYGYTF
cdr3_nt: TGTGCCAGCAGAAGGGACAGGGGAGGCGGTTATGGCTACACCTTC

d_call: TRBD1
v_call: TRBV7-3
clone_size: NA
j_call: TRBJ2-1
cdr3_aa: CASSKGQGAMDEQFF
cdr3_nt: TGTGCCAGCAGCAAAGGACAGGGTGCAATGGATGAGCAGTTCTTC

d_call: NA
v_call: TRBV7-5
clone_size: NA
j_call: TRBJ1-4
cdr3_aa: CARSLRGRGQTNEKLFF
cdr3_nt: TGTGCCAGAAGCTTACGGGGCAGGGGGCAAACTAATGAAAAACTGTTTTTT

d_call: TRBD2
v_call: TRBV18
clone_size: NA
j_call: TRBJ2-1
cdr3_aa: CASSPLSSGDNEQFF
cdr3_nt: TGTGCCAGCTCACCACTCTCTAGCGGAGACAATGAGCAGTTCTTC

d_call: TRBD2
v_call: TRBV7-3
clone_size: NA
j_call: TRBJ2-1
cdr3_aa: CASSPSGLVGKSYNEQFF
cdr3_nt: TGTGCCAGCAGCCCCTCCGGACTAGTAGGAAAGTCCTACAATGAGCAGTTCTTC

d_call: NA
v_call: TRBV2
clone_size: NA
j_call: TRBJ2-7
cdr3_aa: CASKSLGLPEGEQYF
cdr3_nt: TGTGCCAGCAAATCTCTGGGCCTCCCCGAGGGTGAGCAGTACTTC